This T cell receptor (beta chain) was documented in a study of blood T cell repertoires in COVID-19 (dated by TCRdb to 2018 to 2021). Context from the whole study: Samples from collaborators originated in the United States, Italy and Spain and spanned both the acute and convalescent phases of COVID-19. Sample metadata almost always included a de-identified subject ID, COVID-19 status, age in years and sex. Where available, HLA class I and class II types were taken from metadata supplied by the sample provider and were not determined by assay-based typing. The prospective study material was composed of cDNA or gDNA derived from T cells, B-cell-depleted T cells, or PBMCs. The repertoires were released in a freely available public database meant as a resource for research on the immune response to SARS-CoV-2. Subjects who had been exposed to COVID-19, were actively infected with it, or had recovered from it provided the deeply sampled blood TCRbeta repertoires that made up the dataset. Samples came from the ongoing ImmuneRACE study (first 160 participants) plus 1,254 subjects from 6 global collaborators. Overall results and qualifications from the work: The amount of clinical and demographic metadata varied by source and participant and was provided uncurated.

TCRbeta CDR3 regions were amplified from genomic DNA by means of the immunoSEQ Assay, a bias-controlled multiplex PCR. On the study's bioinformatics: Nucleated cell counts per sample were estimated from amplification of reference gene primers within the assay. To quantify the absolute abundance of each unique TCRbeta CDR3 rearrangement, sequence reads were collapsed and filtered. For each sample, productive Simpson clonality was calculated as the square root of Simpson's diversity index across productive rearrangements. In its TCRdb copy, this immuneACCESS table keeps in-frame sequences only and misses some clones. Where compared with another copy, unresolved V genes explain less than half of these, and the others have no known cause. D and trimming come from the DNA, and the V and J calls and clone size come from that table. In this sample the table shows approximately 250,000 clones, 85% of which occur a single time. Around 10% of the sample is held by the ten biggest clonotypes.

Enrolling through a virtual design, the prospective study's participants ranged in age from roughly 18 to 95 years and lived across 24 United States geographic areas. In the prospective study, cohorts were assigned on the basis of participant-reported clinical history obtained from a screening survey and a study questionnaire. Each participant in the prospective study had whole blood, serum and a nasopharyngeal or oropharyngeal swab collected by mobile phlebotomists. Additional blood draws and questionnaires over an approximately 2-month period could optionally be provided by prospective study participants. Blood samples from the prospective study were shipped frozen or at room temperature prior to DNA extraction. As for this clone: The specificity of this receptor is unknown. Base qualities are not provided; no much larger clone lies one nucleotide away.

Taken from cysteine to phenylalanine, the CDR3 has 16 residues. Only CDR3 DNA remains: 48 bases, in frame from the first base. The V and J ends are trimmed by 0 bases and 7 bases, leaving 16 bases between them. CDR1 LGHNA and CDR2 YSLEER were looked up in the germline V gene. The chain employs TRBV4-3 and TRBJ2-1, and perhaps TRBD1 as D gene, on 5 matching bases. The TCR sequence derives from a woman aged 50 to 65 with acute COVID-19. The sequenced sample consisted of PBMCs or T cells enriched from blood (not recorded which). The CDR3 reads CASSQERGTWGNEQFF. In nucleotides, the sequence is TGCGCCAGCAGCCAAGAAAGGGGCACGTGGGGAAATGAGCAGTTCTTC.